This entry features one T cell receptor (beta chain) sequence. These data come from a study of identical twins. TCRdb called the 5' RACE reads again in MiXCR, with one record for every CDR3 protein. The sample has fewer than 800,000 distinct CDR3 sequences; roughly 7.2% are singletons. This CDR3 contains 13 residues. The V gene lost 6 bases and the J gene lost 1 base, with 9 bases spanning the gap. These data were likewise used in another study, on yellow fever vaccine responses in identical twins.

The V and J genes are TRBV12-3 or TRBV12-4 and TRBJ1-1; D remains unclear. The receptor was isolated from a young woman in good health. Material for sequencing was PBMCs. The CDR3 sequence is CASSRRRNTEAFF. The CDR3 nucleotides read TGTGCCAGCAGCCGCCGACGGAACACTGAAGCTTTCTTT.